This T cell receptor (beta chain) came from a study of somatic mutations in cytotoxic T cells in rheumatoid arthritis. Study-wide results and limits: Rheumatoid arthritis patients, but not healthy controls, exhibited increasing CD8+ clonality with age. Unidentified antigens were the targets of the expanded CD8+ clones. The study found that the largest CD8+ clone exceeded 20% of CD8+ cells in about an eighth of the roughly 65 patients.

Note on this clone: Its antigen is unknown.

Clones were read by immunoSEQ multiplex PCR, and TCRdb kept only the in-frame ones, dropping some. The sample records some 25,000 clones, more than 75% being singletons. The CDR3 totals 14 residues. Germline V gene data show CDR1 as MNHEY and CDR2 as SMNVEV (reference sequence). The V and J ends lost 5 bases and 3 bases, in that order; junction bases with no gene match: 6. This receptor was identified in a man between 50 and 59 years old in good health. The J gene is TRBJ2-7, the V gene TRBV27, with TRBD2 matching 8 bases. Sequencing was performed on CD8+ T cells sorted from blood. CDR3 amino acids: CASSPGGTSYEQYF. For the CDR3, the DNA is TGTGCCAGCAGTCCAGGAGGGACTAGCTACGAGCAGTACTTC.